Here is one T cell receptor beta chain with its context. This sample stems from a study of CD8 T cells in Susac syndrome. About the study: Sequencing included Susac syndrome patients, roughly six of them with active disease and roughly 8 in remission. Each patient with Susac syndrome, at the time of blood draw, was therapy-naive, on corticosteroids, or on intravenous immunoglobulin alone.

CDR1 is SQVTM and CDR2 is ANQGSEA in the germline V gene. V lost 4 bases to trimming and J lost 5 bases, with 12 bases between them. The CDR3 sequence is 12 residues long. RNA totalling roughly 0.5 to 1 ug underwent reverse transcription with random hexamers. Via MiXCR, TCRdb re-called the immunoSEQ multiplex PCR reads, giving one row per CDR3 protein. Here the sample spans 100,000 or so distinct CDR3 sequences, 90% to 95% being singletons. The receptor was isolated from a human donor with Susac syndrome. J is TRBJ2-7 and V is TRBV29-1, with unresolved D. Material for sequencing was CD4+ T cells from PBMCs. The CDR3 DNA is TGCAGCGTTGCCGTCAGGTCCCACGAGCAGTACTTC. Its translation: CSVAVRSHEQYF.